The clone carrying this TCR beta chain was found once. Its antigen is currently unknown. This record comes from a study of shared clonotypes between healthy human individuals. General observations from the study: Represented diversity, genetic and exposure-history alike, was limited by few donors. The authors expected sequencing depth to affect clonotype sharing among donors. It was the non-shared clonotypes that had lower generation probabilities than clonotypes shared by all four donors.

Into CD45RA+ naive and CD45RA-negative memory subsets, the CD4+ cells were split. CDR3 length: 15 amino acids. Germline V lookup: CDR1 LNHDA, CDR2 SQIVND (reference sequence). With 5 bases clipped from V and 5 bases from J, the junction kept 10 bases outside the gene matches. Clones were read by immunoSEQ multiplex PCR, and TCRdb kept only the in-frame ones, dropping some. Of about 600,000 clones listed, 95% to 98% are singletons. V is TRBV19 and J is TRBJ2-3; 7 bases are a match to TRBD2. The sequence derives from a woman in her thirties in good health. The sequenced sample consisted of naive CD4+ T cells sorted from blood. Subset indicated: CD45RA+ positively selected. The CDR3 protein is CASSSRRGRGDTQYF. CDR3 nucleotides: TGTGCCAGTAGTTCTCGGCGGGGGAGGGGAGATACGCAGTATTTT.